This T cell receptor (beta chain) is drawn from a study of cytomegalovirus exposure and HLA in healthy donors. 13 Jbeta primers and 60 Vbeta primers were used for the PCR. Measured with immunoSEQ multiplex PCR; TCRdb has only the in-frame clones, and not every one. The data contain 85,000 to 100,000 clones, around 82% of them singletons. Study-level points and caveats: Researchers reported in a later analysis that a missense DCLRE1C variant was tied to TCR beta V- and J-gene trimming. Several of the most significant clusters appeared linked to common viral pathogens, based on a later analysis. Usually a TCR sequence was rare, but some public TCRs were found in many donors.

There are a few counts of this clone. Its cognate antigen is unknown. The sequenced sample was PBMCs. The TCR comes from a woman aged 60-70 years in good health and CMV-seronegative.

The CDR3 region is CASSEFVGQGSTEAFF. CDR3 nucleotide sequence: TGTGCCAGCAGTGAATTTGTGGGACAGGGGTCCACTGAAGCTTTCTTT. The rearrangement links TRBV2 to TRBJ1-1; 10 bases align to TRBD1. V trimming: 2 bases; J trimming: 4 bases; junction bases outside the gene matches: 7. Germline values: CDR1 SNHLY, CDR2 FYNNEI. CDR3 length: 16 residues.